Following are 8 T cell receptor beta chains from one sample sequenced in a study of blood T cell repertoires in COVID-19. Produced via immunoSEQ multiplex PCR; TCRdb's table is partial and in-frame only. The sample comprises 50,000 to 75,000 clones, more than 70% of which are singletons, and about 20% rests with the top ten. Source material: peripheral blood. These receptors all come from a woman between 45 and 65 years old with active or convalescent COVID-19.

V usage is TRBV24-1 and J usage is TRBJ2-1; no clear D gene. The CDR3 length is 14 residues. In germline, CDR1 is KGHDR, CDR2 SFDVKD. With 1 base removed from V and 6 bases from J, the gap between germline ends came to 9 bases. CDR3 sequence (DNA): TGTGCCACCAGTGATTTAGCCCTACCCAATGAGCAGTTCTTC. It yields the protein CATSDLALPNEQFF.

This clone was counted a few times. The rearrangement uses TRBV11-2 and TRBJ2-7; D is possibly TRBD1 (5 bases). In germline, CDR1 is SGHAT, CDR2 FQNNGV. The CDR3 totals 13 residues. The V end was cut by 1 base, the J end by 1 base, with 5 bases between. CDR3 region: CASSLGQSYEQYF. In DNA, the CDR3 is TGTGCCAGCAGCTTAGGACAGTCCTACGAGCAGTACTTC.

With respect to this clone: The germline gene is not matched at one end of the junction; a read error may be the cause. V usage is TRBV5-1 and J usage is TRBJ2-7, with TRBD2 as a possible D gene (6 bases). This CDR3 spans 12 amino acids. Germline V gene sequence: CDR1 SGHRS, CDR2 YFSETQ. CDR3 DNA sequence: TGCGCCAGCACTAACGAGGGCGGGACTCAAGACTTC. Amino acid sequence: CASTNEGGTQDF.

The chain employs TRBV5-1 and TRBJ2-5; D is perhaps TRBD2 (6 bases). Per the germline V gene, CDR1 is SGHRS and CDR2 is YFSETQ. The CDR3 sequence is 15 residues long. V was trimmed by 5 bases and J by 5 bases, leaving 19 bases between them. CDR3 region: CASRTSLGGQETQYF. Here the CDR3 DNA reads TGCGCCAGCAGGACGTCCCTAGGAGGGCAGGAGACCCAGTACTTC.

The rearrangement joins TRBV5-1 to TRBJ2-7, with 8 positions matching TRBD2. The CDR3 is 14 amino acids. Germline V gene data show CDR1 as SGHRS and CDR2 as YFSETQ. V gave up 2 bases and J gave up 5 bases; unmatched junction bases: 6. The CDR3 DNA follows: TGCGCCAGCAGCTTAGCGGGAGTTCGGAACGAGCAGTACTTC. As protein: CASSLAGVRNEQYF.

J is TRBJ2-1 and V is TRBV7-3; 9 bases agree with TRBD1. The CDR3 is 14 residues long. CDR1 SGHTA and CDR2 FQGTGA come from the germline V gene. The junction had 6 bases not matched to a gene; V was cut back by 5 bases and J by 7 bases. CDR3 protein: CASSHGTGSNEQFF. The CDR3, as DNA: TGTGCCAGCAGCCACGGGACAGGGTCGAATGAGCAGTTCTTC.

In nucleotides, the CDR3 is TGCGCCAGCAGCTTGGTTCTAGCGGGAGCAATGACGTACAATGAGCAGTTCTTC. Its protein product is CASSLVLAGAMTYNEQFF. This chain links TRBV5-1 with TRBJ2-1, with TRBD2 matching 10 bases. V lost 0 bases and J lost 4; bases outside the gene matches: 10. Per germline, CDR1 SGHRS and CDR2 YFSETQ. The CDR3 length is 18 residues.

V gene TRBV2 combines with J gene TRBJ2-5; weak D call: TRBD1 (6 bases). V lost 4 bases and J 3 bases, leaving 9 bases between the germline ends. The germline gives CDR1 SNHLY, CDR2 FYNNEI. The CDR3 is 13 amino acids. The CDR3 DNA sequence: TGTGCCAGCAGTGGGGACACGAAAGAGACCCAGTACTTC. This gives the protein CASSGDTKETQYF.